This entry is about one TCR beta chain. What it binds is unknown. TCRdb redid the calling of the reads with MiXCR, one entry per CDR3 protein. The sample consists of around 320,000 distinct CDR3 sequences, over 7.5% of them appearing once. The CDR3 contains 14 residues. V lost 7 bases and J lost 7; bases outside the gene matches: 12. The data were taken from a study of T cell repertoires in cytomegalovirus infection. Study context: Indications came from public TCR beta signatures; they pointed to CMV infection and to a matching HLA type. The study's findings and limits: Individuals carrying CMV plus the relevant HLA were identified by cumulative frequency of public TCR beta families. There were HLA-C-restricted CMV-specific TCR beta clonotypes dominating the ex vivo response.

The sequence came from a human donor in good health (CMV status not recorded). Some clones in this sample may be carry-over from other donors' samples. The rearrangement uses TRBV12-3 or TRBV12-4 and TRBJ2-5; 7 bases line up with TRBD2. Input material: PBMCs. CDR3 sequence: CASMGGGGMGTQYF. Here the CDR3 DNA reads TGTGCCAGCATGGGCGGGGGAGGGATGGGGACCCAGTACTTC.